A single T cell receptor (beta chain) is shown here with its context. This clone was counted once. No antigen is known for it. No quality values exist for individual bases; no much larger clone is one base distant. The CDR3 regions of human TCRbeta chains were subjected to immunosequencing. The paper's data handling went like this. TCRs in the repertoires were compared against a reference library of SARS-CoV-2-specific TCRs that had been generated with the MIRA antigen-specificity platform. Breadth was defined as the fraction of unique TCRs that were SARS-CoV-2-associated, and depth was defined as the fraction of total T cells that were SARS-CoV-2-associated. Using the MIRA data, every spike-specific TCR was mapped to the spike region that the TCR reacted to and assigned to either a CD4 or a CD8 class. Log10-transformed breadth and depth values were compared by one-way ANOVA with Sidak's multiple comparisons tests. TCRdb retrieved this table from immuneACCESS and kept in-frame rearrangements only. Not all clones are present; in checked studies, unresolved V genes account for under half, and no reason is known for the remainder. V and J calls and clone size follow that table, whereas D and trimming were derived from the DNA. The sample table shows over 100,000 clones, and around nine tenths are seen once. In total, the top ten clones hold approximately 15% of the sample.

This sample was included in a study of T cell responses to AZD1222 COVID-19 vaccine (dated by TCRdb to the early 2020s). General notes on the study: AZD1222 recipients with second doses at about 4 weeks or about 12 weeks were pooled, because spike-specific TCR depth and breadth did not differ between schedules. Trial participants were enrolled into age subgroups of 18-55, 56-69 and 70-plus years, which contained approximately 150, 30 and 60 TCR-sequenced participants, respectively. A total of about 230 trial participants underwent TCR sequencing, of whom about 200 received two doses of AZD1222 and roughly 25 received two doses of the MenACWY control vaccine.

The time point label of this sample denotes: baseline before first vaccination. Vaccinee samples came from UK trials COV001 and COV002, including a single-blind randomized controlled phase 2/3 trial of AZD1222 (ChAdOx1 nCoV-19) in healthy adults. For TCRbeta chain sequencing, PBMC samples were collected from trial participants at day 0 and at day 28 after the second dose. Paper-wide results and their limitations: After two AZD1222 doses, spike-specific TCR breadth and depth were significantly higher than at day 0 and than in MenACWY recipients. Most participants were white British and females outnumbered males, and the authors suggested that clonal diversity may have been underestimated. The 56-69-year group was small, and its depth increase did not reach significance, likely because of low power. The vaccine-associated CD4 TCRs covered the entire spike protein, and the dominant responses fell in regions 160-218 and 743-854. Because no samples from the day 14 peak response were available, repertoires could be characterized only after the peak T cell response. Conclusions about previously exposed vaccinees are limited because only a handful of AZD1222 recipients were SARS-CoV-2 seropositive at baseline. Epitopes outside the regions mutated in the B.1.351 and B.1.1.7 variants were reportedly recognized by nearly half of the unique spike-specific TCRs.

The CDR3, cysteine through phenylalanine, is 15 amino acids long. Only the CDR3 region is kept as DNA, spanning 45 bases read in frame from base 1. The trim is 4 bases for V and 4 bases for J, with a gap of 17 bases between the germline ends. According to the germline V gene, CDR1 reads SGHDT and CDR2 reads YYEEEE. The sample here was peripheral blood, taken on day 0 of AZD1222 vaccination. The rearranged chain carries TRBV5-6 and TRBJ1-2; the D gene is perhaps TRBD1, on 6 matching bases. This TCR was recovered from an adult in good health. The DNA is TGTGCCAGCAGCCCCAGTGGGTGGGGGGCCTATGGCTACACCTTC. The resulting protein is CASSPSGWGAYGYTF.